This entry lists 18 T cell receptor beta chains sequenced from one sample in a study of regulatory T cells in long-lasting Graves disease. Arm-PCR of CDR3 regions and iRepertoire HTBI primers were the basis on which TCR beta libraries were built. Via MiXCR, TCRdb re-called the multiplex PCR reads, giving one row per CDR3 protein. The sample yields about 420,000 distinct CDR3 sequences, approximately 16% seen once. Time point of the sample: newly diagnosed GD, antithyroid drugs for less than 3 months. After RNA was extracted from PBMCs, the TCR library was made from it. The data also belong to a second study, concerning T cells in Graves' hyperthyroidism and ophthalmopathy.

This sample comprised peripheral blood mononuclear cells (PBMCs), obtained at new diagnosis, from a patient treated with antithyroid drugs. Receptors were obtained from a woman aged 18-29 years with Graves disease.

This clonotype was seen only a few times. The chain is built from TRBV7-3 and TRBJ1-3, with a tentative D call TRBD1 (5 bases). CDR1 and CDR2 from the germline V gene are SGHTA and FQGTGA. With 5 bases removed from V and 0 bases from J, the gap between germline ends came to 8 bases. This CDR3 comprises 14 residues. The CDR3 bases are TGTGCCAGCAGCCAGACAGCCTCTGGAAACACCATATATTTT. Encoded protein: CASSQTASGNTIYF. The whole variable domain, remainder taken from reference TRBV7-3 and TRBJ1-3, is GAGVSQTPSNKVTEKGKYVELRCDPISGHTALYWYRQSLGQGPEFLIYFQGTGAADDSGLPNDRFFAVRPEGSVSTLKIQRTERGDSAVYLCASSQTASGNTIYFGEGSWLTVV.

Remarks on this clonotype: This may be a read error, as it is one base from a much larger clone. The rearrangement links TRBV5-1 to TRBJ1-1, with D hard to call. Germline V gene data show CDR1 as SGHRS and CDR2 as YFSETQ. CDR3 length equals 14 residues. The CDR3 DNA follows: TGCGCCAGCAGCTTGGAGGGCGTTCGTACTGAAGCTTCCTTT. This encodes CASSLEGVRTEASF.

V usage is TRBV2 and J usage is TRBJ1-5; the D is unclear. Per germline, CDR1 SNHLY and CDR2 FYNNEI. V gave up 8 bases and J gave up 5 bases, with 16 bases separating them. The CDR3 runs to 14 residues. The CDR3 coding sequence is TGTGCCAGCTTGTCAGGAAAAGGTGATCAGCCCCAGCATTTT. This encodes CASLSGKGDQPQHF.

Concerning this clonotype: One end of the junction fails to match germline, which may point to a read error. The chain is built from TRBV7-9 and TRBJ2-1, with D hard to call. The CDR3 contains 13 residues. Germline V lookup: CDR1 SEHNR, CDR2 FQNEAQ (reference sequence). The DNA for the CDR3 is TGTGCCAGCAGCCTTACGTCCTACATTGAGCAGTTCTTC. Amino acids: CASSLTSYIEQFF.

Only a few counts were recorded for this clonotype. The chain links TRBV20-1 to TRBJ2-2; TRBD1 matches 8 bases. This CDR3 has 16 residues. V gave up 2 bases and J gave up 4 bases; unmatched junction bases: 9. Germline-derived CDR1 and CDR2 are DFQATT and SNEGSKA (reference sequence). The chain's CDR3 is CSARQPGQEVTGELFF. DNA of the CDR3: TGCAGTGCTAGACAACCGGGACAGGAGGTCACCGGGGAGCTGTTTTTT.

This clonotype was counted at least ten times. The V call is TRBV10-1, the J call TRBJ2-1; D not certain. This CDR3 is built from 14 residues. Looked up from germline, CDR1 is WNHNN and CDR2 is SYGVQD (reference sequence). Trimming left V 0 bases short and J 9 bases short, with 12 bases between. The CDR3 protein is CASSESTLHSEQFF. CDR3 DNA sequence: TGCGCCAGCAGTGAGTCGACGTTGCACAGTGAGCAGTTCTTC.

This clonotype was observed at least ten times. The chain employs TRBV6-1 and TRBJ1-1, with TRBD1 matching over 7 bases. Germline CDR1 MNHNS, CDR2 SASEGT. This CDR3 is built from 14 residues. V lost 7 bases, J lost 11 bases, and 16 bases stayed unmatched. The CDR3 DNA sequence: TGTGCCAGCACGGAGGGGGCGCCTCTTTTAGGTGCTTTCTTT. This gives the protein CASTEGAPLLGAFF.

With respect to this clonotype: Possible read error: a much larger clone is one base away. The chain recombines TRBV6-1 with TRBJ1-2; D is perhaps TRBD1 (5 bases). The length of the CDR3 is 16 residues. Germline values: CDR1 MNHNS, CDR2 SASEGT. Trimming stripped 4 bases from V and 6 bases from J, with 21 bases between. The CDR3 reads CASSAGRGTRRHGYTF. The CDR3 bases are TGTGCCAGCAGTGCGGGGCGGGGGACTCGTCGGCATGGCTACACCTTC.

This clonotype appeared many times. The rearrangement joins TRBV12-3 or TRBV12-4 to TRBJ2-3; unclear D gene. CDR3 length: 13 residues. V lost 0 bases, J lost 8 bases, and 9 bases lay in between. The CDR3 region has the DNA TGTGCCAGCAGTTTAGCGCTTGGTGCTACGCAGTATTTT. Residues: CASSLALGATQYF.

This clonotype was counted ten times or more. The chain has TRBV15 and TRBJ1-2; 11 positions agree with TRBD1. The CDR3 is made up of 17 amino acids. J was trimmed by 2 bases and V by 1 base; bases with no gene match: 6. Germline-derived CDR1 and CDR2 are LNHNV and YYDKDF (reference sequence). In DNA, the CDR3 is TGTGCCACCAGCAGAGGGGACAGGGGGGACCGGAACTATGGCTACACCTTC. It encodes CATSRGDRGDRNYGYTF.

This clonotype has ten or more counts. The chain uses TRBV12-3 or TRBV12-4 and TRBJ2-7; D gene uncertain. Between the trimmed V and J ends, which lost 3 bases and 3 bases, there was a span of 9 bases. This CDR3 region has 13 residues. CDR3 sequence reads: CASSFLRRYEQYF. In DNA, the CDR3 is TGTGCCAGCAGTTTTTTACGGCGCTACGAGCAGTACTTC.

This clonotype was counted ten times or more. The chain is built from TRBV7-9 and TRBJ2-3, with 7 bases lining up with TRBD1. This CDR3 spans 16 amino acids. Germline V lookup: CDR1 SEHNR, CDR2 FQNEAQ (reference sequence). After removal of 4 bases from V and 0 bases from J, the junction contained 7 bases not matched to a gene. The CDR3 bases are TGTGCCAGCAGCTCCGTGACAGGGCTTAGCACAGATACGCAGTATTTT. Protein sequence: CASSSVTGLSTDTQYF.

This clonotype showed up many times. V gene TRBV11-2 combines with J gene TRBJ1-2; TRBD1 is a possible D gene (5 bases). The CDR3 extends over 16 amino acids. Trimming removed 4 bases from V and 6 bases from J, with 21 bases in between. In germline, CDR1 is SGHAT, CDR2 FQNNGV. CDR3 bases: TGTGCCAGCAGCTCGAGAGGAGGGGCGTGGGGAAATGGCTACACCTTC. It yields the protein CASSSRGGAWGNGYTF.

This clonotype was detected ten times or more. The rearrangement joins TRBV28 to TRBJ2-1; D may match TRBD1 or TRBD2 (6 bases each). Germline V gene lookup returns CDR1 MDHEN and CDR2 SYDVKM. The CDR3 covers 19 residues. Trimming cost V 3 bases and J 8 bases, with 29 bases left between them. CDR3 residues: CASSFEGVGGIFVSDEQFF. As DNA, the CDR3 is TGTGCCAGCAGTTTCGAGGGGGTAGGCGGGATATTCGTCTCCGATGAGCAGTTCTTC.

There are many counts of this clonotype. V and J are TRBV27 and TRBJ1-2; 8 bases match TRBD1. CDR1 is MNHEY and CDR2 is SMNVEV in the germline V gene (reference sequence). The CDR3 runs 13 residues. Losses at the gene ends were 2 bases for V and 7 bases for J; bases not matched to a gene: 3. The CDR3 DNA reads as TGTGCCAGCAGTTTACGGACAGGGCTTGGCTACACCTTC. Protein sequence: CASSLRTGLGYTF.

The CDR3 nucleotides read TGCGCCAGCAGCCAACGAGGACTAGCAGACACAGATACGCAGTATTTT. Protein: CASSQRGLADTDTQYF. This chain links TRBV4-1 with TRBJ2-3, with 8 bases that match TRBD2. Germline V CDR1 and CDR2: MGHRA, YSYEKL. The CDR3 has 16 amino acids. With 2 bases clipped from V and 2 bases from J, the junction kept 6 bases outside the gene matches.

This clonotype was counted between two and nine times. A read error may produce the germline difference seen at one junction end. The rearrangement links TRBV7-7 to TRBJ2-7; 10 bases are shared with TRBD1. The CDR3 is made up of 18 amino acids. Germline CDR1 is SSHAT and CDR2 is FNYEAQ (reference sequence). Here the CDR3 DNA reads TGTGCTAGCACCGCTCGGCAACCACAGGACAGGGGGTCCAACGAGCAGTACTTC. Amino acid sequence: CASTARQPQDRGSNEQYF.

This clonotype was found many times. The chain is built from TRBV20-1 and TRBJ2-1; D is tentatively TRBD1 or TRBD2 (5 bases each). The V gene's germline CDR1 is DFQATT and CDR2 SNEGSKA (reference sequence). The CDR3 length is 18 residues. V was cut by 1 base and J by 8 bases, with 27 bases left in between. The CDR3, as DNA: TGCAGTGCTAGAGTACCTAGCACCGGTATTTTAGGGGTGGATGAGCAGTTCTTC. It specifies CSARVPSTGILGVDEQFF.